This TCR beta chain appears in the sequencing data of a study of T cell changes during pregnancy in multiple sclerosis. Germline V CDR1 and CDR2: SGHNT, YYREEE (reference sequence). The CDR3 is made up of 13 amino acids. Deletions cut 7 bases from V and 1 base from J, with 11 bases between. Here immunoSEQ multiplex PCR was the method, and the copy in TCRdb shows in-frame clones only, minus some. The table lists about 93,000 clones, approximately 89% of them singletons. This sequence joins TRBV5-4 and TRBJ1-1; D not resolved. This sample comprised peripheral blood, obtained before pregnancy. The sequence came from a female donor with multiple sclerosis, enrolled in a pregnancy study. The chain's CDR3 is CASAPAGNTEAFF. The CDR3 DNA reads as TGTGCCAGCGCCCCCGCAGGGAACACTGAAGCTTTCTTT.